This paragraph reports one T cell receptor beta chain. The antigen remains undetermined. The PCR had 60 Vbeta and 13 Jbeta primers. Sequencing was performed with immunoSEQ multiplex PCR; in TCRdb, only in-frame clones are kept and a portion is missing. The table has around 190,000 clones, about 77% seen once. The source of the sample is a study of cytomegalovirus exposure and HLA in healthy donors. Regarding the study as a whole: Rare TCR sequences dominated, though some public TCRs recurred in many donors. Previously analyzed data showed that most TCR beta V segments were productive at a frequency of about 90% or about 30%. An observed cluster of highly shared sequence variants was recorded as a likely sequencing artifact.

The trim removed 4 bases at V and 0 bases at J, leaving 9 bases unmatched. Germline loops: CDR1 SGDLS, CDR2 YYNGEE. The CDR3 is 19 amino acids. The receptor comes from a man aged 55 to 69 in good health and CMV-seronegative. The material sequenced was PBMCs. The chain is built from TRBV9 and TRBJ2-1, with 14 bases fitting TRBD2. The CDR3 region is CASSSLWTSGGTSYNEQFF. Here the CDR3 DNA reads TGTGCCAGCAGCTCCCTCTGGACTAGCGGGGGGACCTCCTACAATGAGCAGTTCTTC. Combining the CDR3 with reference TRBV9 and TRBJ2-1 gives the whole variable domain DSGVTQTPKHLITATGQRVTLRCSPRSGDLSVYWYQQSLDQGLQFLIQYYNGEERAKGNILERFSAQQFPDLHSELNLSSLELGDSALYFCASSSLWTSGGTSYNEQFFGPGTRLTVL.